In its sample, the clone carrying this T cell receptor beta chain was seen a few times. This specimen belongs to a study of blood T cell repertoires in COVID-19. The overall study: Nucleic acid was either cDNA or gDNA, and it came from T cells, B-cell-depleted T cells, or PBMCs.

V gave up 10 bases and J gave up 5 bases, with 20 bases separating them. There are 14 residues in the CDR3. CDR1 is ENHRY, CDR2 SYGVKD, per germline. Per the authors' pipeline: Quantification of nucleated cells was approximated via reference gene primer amplification. The repertoire was sequenced with immunoSEQ multiplex PCR; TCRdb's copy has only in-frame clones and lacks some. The DNA gave D and trimming, while V, J and clone size come from that table. The table shows some 56,000 clones, with around 79% occurring only once. The sequenced material came from peripheral blood. The gene calls are TRBV10-3 and TRBJ1-2, with D perhaps TRBD1 (6 bases). The receptor's source is a woman aged 45-60 years with active or convalescent COVID-19. The CDR3 reads CATNDRRGVYGYTF. In DNA, the CDR3 is TGTGCCACCAACGACAGGCGAGGCGTATATGGCTACACCTTC.